Listed here are 30 T cell receptor beta chains from one sample, sequenced in a study of cytomegalovirus exposure and HLA in healthy donors (dated by TCRdb to the late 2010s). Library method: the immunoSEQ multiplex PCR assay. A mixture of 60 forward primers for TCR Vbeta segments and 13 reverse primers for TCR Jbeta segments was used in the multiplex PCR. The immuneACCESS repertoire file appears here via TCRdb, limited to in-frame rearrangements. These files lack a portion of the clones; in checked studies, under half of the deficit traces to unresolved V genes, and the cause of the others is not known. The sample table contains some 130,000 clones; only one count was recorded for about 80% of them. The ten largest account for around 5% of the sample. Source material: PBMCs. These receptors were collected from a man under 40 in good health.

This chain links TRBV5-1 with TRBJ2-2; 10 bases align to TRBD2. Per germline, CDR1 SGHRS and CDR2 YFSETQ. After removal of 3 bases from V and 4 bases from J, the junction contained 9 bases not matched to a gene. The CDR3 loop spans 17 amino acids. This CDR3 reads CASSWIAGGPGTGELFF. DNA of the CDR3: TGCGCCAGCAGCTGGATAGCGGGAGGACCGGGCACCGGGGAGCTGTTTTTT.

This clone was seen a few times. This chain connects TRBV5-5 to TRBJ2-1, with TRBD2 identical over 8 bases. V was pared by 0 bases and J by 4 bases, with 3 bases of the junction left unmatched. This CDR3 has 15 amino acids. The germline CDR1 and CDR2 sequences are SGHKS and YYEKEE (reference sequence). The CDR3 DNA reads TGTGCCAGCAGCTTGGTAGCGGGGCCGTACAATGAGCAGTTCTTC. It codes for CASSLVAGPYNEQFF.

CDR3 bases: TGTGCCAGCAGTTTATCGGCCTCTGGGGCCAACGTCCTGACTTTC. Amino acid sequence: CASSLSASGANVLTF. This chain links TRBV27 with TRBJ2-6; D is undetermined. The ends were cut back, 0 bases at V and 0 bases at J, with 3 bases in the middle. The CDR3 runs 15 residues. Per germline, CDR1 MNHEY and CDR2 SMNVEV (reference sequence).

The gene calls are TRBV18 and TRBJ1-3, with no clear D. CDR1 and CDR2 (germline): KGHSH, LQKENI. The CDR3 consists of 14 residues. Trimming pared 1 base from V and 8 bases from J, leaving 12 bases between. As DNA, the CDR3 is TGTGCCAGCTCACCACGGAGGGAGGCGGACACCATATATTTT. Translated, it gives CASSPRREADTIYF. The full variable domain, with the rest looked up from reference TRBV18 and TRBJ1-3, is NAGVMQNPRHLVRRRGQEARLRCSPMKGHSHVYWYRQLPEEGLKFMVYLQKENIIDESGMPKERFSAEFPKEGPSILRIQQVVRGDSAAYFCASSPRREADTIYFGEGSWLTVV.

This rearrangement joins TRBV7-2 to TRBJ2-2; D uncertain. This CDR3 is 15 amino acids long. V was clipped by 0 bases and J by 8 bases, with 13 bases between them. CDR1 is SGHTA, CDR2 FQGNSA, per germline. CDR3 DNA: TGTGCCAGCAGCTTAGCGGCAGGTTTTTGGGGGGAGCTGTTTTTT. Protein product: CASSLAAGFWGELFF.

CDR3 protein: CASSRNRQGEATDTQYF. The DNA for the CDR3 is TGTGCCAGCTCACGAAACAGACAGGGAGAGGCCACAGATACGCAGTATTTT. The chain links TRBV18 to TRBJ2-3, with 7 bases that match TRBD1. Germline values: CDR1 KGHSH, CDR2 LQKENI. The CDR3 sequence is 17 residues long. V gave up 4 bases and J gave up 2 bases; unmatched junction bases: 12.

The CDR3 here is CASSLVGGPNEQFF. DNA for the CDR3: TGTGCCAGCAGCTTGGTGGGAGGGCCCAATGAGCAGTTCTTC. The J gene is TRBJ2-1, the V gene TRBV5-6; 7 bases agree with TRBD2. The germline V gene has CDR1 SGHDT and CDR2 YYEEEE. This CDR3 region has 14 residues. The V segment lost 0 bases and the J segment 6 bases; nucleotides outside the gene matches: 3.

This clone was seen only once. The chain links TRBV7-3 to TRBJ2-2, with a weak D call TRBD1 (6 bases). Trimming removed 2 bases at V and 0 bases at J, with 10 bases between. There are 16 residues in the CDR3. CDR1 is SGHTA and CDR2 is FQGTGA in the germline V gene. CDR3 sequence (DNA): TGTGCCAGCAGCTTATGGGGACAACCGAACACCGGGGAGCTGTTTTTT. Its translation: CASSLWGQPNTGELFF.

This clone showed up just once. The rearrangement uses TRBV14 and TRBJ2-5; D might be TRBD2 (5 bases). Near its end, the DNA agrees better with TRBJ2-7, so the J call may be wrong. The CDR3 spans 15 residues. Germline lookup yields CDR1 SGHDN and CDR2 FVKESK. The chain's CDR3 is CASSQGIAPTYEQYF. The CDR3 DNA follows: TGTGCCAGCAGCCAAGGTATAGCGCCTACCTACGAGCAGTACTTC.

The CDR3 DNA reads as TGTGCCAGCAGTAGAGACAGGACCAAAGCTTTCTTT. Protein product: CASSRDRTKAFF. The chain combines TRBV28 with TRBJ1-1; a possible D gene is TRBD1 (6 bases). The germline V and J ends were trimmed by 5 bases and 9 bases, with 13 bases remaining between them. CDR1 is MDHEN and CDR2 is SYDVKM in the germline V gene. The CDR3 length is 12 residues.

J is TRBJ2-3 and V is TRBV19; 14 bases are a match to TRBD2. CDR1 is LNHDA and CDR2 is SQIVND in the germline V gene (reference sequence). The trim removed 5 bases at V and 5 bases at J, leaving 9 bases unmatched. The CDR3 extends over 17 amino acids. The DNA of the CDR3 is TGTGCCAGTAGTCTAGGACTAGCGGGAGGAGGGAAAGATACGCAGTATTTT. It codes for CASSLGLAGGGKDTQYF.

This chain joins TRBV5-6 and TRBJ1-1, with D perhaps matching TRBD1 (5 bases). This CDR3 has 11 residues. Trimming removed 2 bases at V and 8 bases at J, with 7 bases between. Germline lookup yields CDR1 SGHDT and CDR2 YYEEEE. The CDR3 coding sequence is TGTGCCAGCAGCTTCCGGGGGGAAGCTTTCTTT. It yields the protein CASSFRGEAFF.

As regards this clone: The same CDR3 can be traced to other DNA sequences in this sample. The DNA for the CDR3 is TGTGCCAGCAGTGTAGGGACAGGTAATGGCTACACCTTC. This gives the protein CASSVGTGNGYTF. The J gene is TRBJ1-2, the V gene TRBV28; 8 bases match TRBD1. After removal of 5 bases from V and 6 bases from J, the junction contained 5 bases not matched to a gene. This CDR3 has 13 amino acids. The germline V gene encodes CDR1 MDHEN and CDR2 SYDVKM.

The chain carries TRBV6-5 and TRBJ1-3, with D unresolved. V lost 6 bases, J lost 0 bases, and 9 bases lay in between. Germline V gene lookup returns CDR1 MNHEY and CDR2 SVGAGI. This CDR3 comprises 14 residues. CDR3 in amino acids: CASRPPISGNTIYF. As DNA, the CDR3 is TGTGCCAGCAGGCCACCTATCTCTGGAAACACCATATATTTT.

V is TRBV7-3 and J is TRBJ2-3; D possibly corresponds to TRBD2 (6 bases). The V end was cut by 0 bases, the J end by 1 base, with 11 bases between. There are 16 residues in the CDR3. The germline gives CDR1 SGHTA, CDR2 FQGTGA. The CDR3, as DNA: TGTGCCAGCAGCTTAACTGCGGGGTGGGGCACAGATACGCAGTATTTT. This codes for CASSLTAGWGTDTQYF.

This rearrangement joins TRBV19 to TRBJ1-3; 7 nucleotides line up with TRBD1. This CDR3 has 16 residues. Trimming at V came to 3 bases and at J to 0 bases, leaving 5 bases not matched to a gene. The germline CDR1 and CDR2 sequences are LNHDA and SQIVND (reference sequence). CDR3 sequence: CASSILGTASGNTIYF. The CDR3 DNA is TGTGCCAGTAGTATCCTCGGGACAGCCTCTGGAAACACCATATATTTT. Combining the CDR3 with reference TRBV19 and TRBJ1-3 gives the whole variable domain DGGITQSPKYLFRKEGQNVTLSCEQNLNHDAMYWYRQDPGQGLRLIYYSQIVNDFQKGDIAEGYSVSREKKESFPLTVTSAQKNPTAFYLCASSILGTASGNTIYFGEGSWLTVV.

In this sample, this clone turned up a few times. This rearrangement joins TRBV4-3 to TRBJ2-7; 12 bases agree with TRBD2. Germline V lookup: CDR1 LGHNA, CDR2 YSLEER. J gave up 6 bases and V 4 bases, and 7 bases lay outside the gene matches. The CDR3 contains 15 residues. The CDR3 DNA reads as TGCGCCAGCAGCCGGGTGCGGACTAGCGGGACCGAGCAGTACTTC. It encodes CASSRVRTSGTEQYF.

The chain uses TRBV27 and TRBJ2-1; 9 nucleotides align to TRBD2. CDR3 length: 13 amino acids. The V segment lost 7 bases and the J segment 10 bases; nucleotides outside the gene matches: 8. CDR1 and CDR2 from the germline V gene are MNHEY and SMNVEV (reference sequence). CDR3 protein: CASNLLAGAEQFF. CDR3 nucleotides: TGTGCCAGCAATCTCTTAGCGGGAGCCGAGCAGTTCTTC.

The V and J genes are TRBV25-1 and TRBJ1-6, with TRBD1 identical over 7 bases. This CDR3 is 15 amino acids long. Trimming cost V 6 bases and J 6 bases; bases outside gene matches: 8. Germline CDR1 reads MGHDK; CDR2 reads SYGVNS. CDR3 region: CASSQGQSLNSPLHF. DNA of the CDR3: TGTGCCAGCAGCCAGGGACAGTCTCTTAATTCACCCCTCCACTTT.

The rearrangement joins TRBV30 to TRBJ2-1, with a tentative D call TRBD2 (5 bases). CDR3 size: 14 residues. CDR1 and CDR2 from the germline V gene are GTSNPN and SVGIG (reference sequence). V lost 3 bases, J lost 0 bases, and 9 bases lay in between. The chain's CDR3 is CAWRWESSYNEQFF. As DNA, the CDR3 is TGTGCCTGGAGGTGGGAGAGCTCCTACAATGAGCAGTTCTTC. Together with reference TRBV30 and TRBJ2-1, the CDR3 gives the full variable domain: SQTIHQWPATLVQPVGSPLSLECTVEGTSNPNLYWYRQAAGRGLQLLFYSVGIGQISSEVPQNLSASRPQDRQFILSSKKLLLSDSGFYLCAWRWESSYNEQFFGPGTRLTVL.

The chain couples TRBV19 to TRBJ2-7, with D unclear. V dropped 3 bases and J dropped 2 bases, with 8 bases sitting between them. Germline V lookup: CDR1 LNHDA, CDR2 SQIVND (reference sequence). The CDR3 runs 13 residues. CDR3 in DNA: TGTGCCAGTAGTATTTCCGTTGCCTACGAGCAGTACTTC. Amino acid sequence: CASSISVAYEQYF.

This clone was counted once. V and J are TRBV25-1 and TRBJ2-1; 7 positions agree with TRBD2. This CDR3 has 14 residues. Per germline, CDR1 MGHDK and CDR2 SYGVNS. The J segment lost 3 bases and the V segment lost 6 bases, leaving 5 bases of the junction unmatched. The CDR3, as DNA: TGTGCCAGCAGAGGGCTAGCGGACTACAATGAGCAGTTCTTC. Translating gives CASRGLADYNEQFF. The full variable domain, with the rest looked up from reference TRBV25-1 and TRBJ2-1, is EADIYQTPRYLVIGTGKKITLECSQTMGHDKMYWYQQDPGMELHLIHYSYGVNSTEKGDLSSESTVSRIRTEHFPLTLESARPSHTSQYLCASRGLADYNEQFFGPGTRLTVL.

This clone has a handful of counts. The gene calls are TRBV5-6 and TRBJ2-5; D is possibly TRBD1 (5 bases). The germline V and J ends were trimmed by 0 bases and 9 bases, with 12 bases remaining between them. Germline CDR1 SGHDT, CDR2 YYEEEE. This CDR3 contains 13 residues. CDR3 sequence reads: CASSLGAGKAQYF. The CDR3 coding sequence is TGTGCCAGCAGCTTGGGCGCAGGGAAGGCCCAGTACTTC.

The V gene is TRBV30, the J gene TRBJ2-7; 8 bases line up with TRBD2. Germline CDR1 is GTSNPN and CDR2 is SVGIG (reference sequence). V shed 5 bases, J shed 2 bases, and the junction held 8 bases outside the gene matches. The CDR3 length is 14 residues. The CDR3 reads CAWGQPGLAYEQYF. CDR3 DNA sequence: TGTGCCTGGGGGCAGCCGGGACTAGCCTACGAGCAGTACTTC.

V usage is TRBV9 and J usage is TRBJ2-7, with a possible D match to TRBD2 (6 bases). The length of the CDR3 is 13 residues. In germline, CDR1 is SGDLS, CDR2 YYNGEE. Trimming left V 4 bases short and J 2 bases short, with 10 bases between. The CDR3 nucleotides read TGTGCCAGCAGCCCCGGGGGACCCTACGAGCAGTACTTC. Protein sequence: CASSPGGPYEQYF.

The chain couples TRBV4-2 to TRBJ1-3; D not resolved. The CDR3 totals 16 residues. V was shortened by 0 bases and J by 0 bases, with 9 bases between the two germline ends. CDR1 and CDR2 (germline): LGHNA, YNFKEQ. The chain's CDR3 is CASSQDPHGSGNTIYF. The CDR3 coding sequence is TGTGCCAGCAGCCAAGATCCCCACGGCTCTGGAAACACCATATATTTT.

This clone was picked up one time. This chain uses TRBV5-8 with TRBJ1-1, with 9 bases aligning to TRBD1. The V gene end was trimmed by 2 bases and the J gene end by 1 base; junction bases not matched to a gene: 3. Germline V gene lookup returns CDR1 SGHTS and CDR2 YDEGEE. The CDR3 sequence is 15 residues long. The CDR3 here is CASSLEDRGNTEAFF. CDR3 nucleotides: TGTGCCAGCAGCTTAGAGGACAGGGGGAACACTGAAGCTTTCTTT. The whole variable domain, filled in from reference TRBV5-8 and TRBJ1-1, reads EAGVTQSPTHLIKTRGQQATLRCSPISGHTSVYWYQQALGLGLQFLLWYDEGEERNRGNFPPRFSGRQFPNYSSELNVNALELEDSALYLCASSLEDRGNTEAFFGQGTRLTVV.

In DNA, the CDR3 is TGTGCCACCAGCTACCCCGGGGCTAGCGGTTACGAGCAGTACTTC. Translating it yields CATSYPGASGYEQYF. The chain carries TRBV15 and TRBJ2-7; 7 bases align to TRBD2. The CDR3 spans 15 residues. The ends lost 5 bases at V and 4 bases at J; junction bases unmatched: 11. Germline V gene lookup returns CDR1 LNHNV and CDR2 YYDKDF (reference sequence).

The V gene is TRBV27, the J gene TRBJ1-5; weak D call: TRBD1 (6 bases). Per germline, CDR1 MNHEY and CDR2 SMNVEV (reference sequence). This CDR3 has 15 amino acids. V shed 3 bases and J shed 6 bases, with 15 bases lying between them. The CDR3 bases are TGTGCCAGCAGTTTTTGGGGGGGGGCGGGTCAGCCCCAGCATTTT. Protein product: CASSFWGGAGQPQHF.

This clone has just one count. An end of the junction differs from the germline gene, which may be a read error. CDR3 sequence reads: CASSFWGAAFGTLAF. The DNA of the CDR3 is TGTGCCAGCAGTTTTTGGGGCGCGGCGTTCGGGACACTCGCCTTC. The rearrangement joins TRBV28 to TRBJ1-2; weak D call: TRBD1 (6 bases). The CDR3 sequence is 15 residues long. Germline V gives CDR1 MDHEN, CDR2 SYDVKM.